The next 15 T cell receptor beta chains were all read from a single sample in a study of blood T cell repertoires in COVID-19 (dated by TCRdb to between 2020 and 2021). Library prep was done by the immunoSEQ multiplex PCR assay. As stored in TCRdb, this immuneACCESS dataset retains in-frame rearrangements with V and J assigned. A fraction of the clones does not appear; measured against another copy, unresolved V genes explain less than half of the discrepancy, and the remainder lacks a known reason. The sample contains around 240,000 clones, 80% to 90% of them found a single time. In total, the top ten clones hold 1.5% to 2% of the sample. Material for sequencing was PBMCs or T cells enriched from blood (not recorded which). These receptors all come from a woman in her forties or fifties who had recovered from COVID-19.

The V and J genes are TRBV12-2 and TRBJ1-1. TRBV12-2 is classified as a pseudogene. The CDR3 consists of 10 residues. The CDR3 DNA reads TGTGCAAGTCGCCTCCCTGAAGCTTTCTTT. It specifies CASRLPEAFF.

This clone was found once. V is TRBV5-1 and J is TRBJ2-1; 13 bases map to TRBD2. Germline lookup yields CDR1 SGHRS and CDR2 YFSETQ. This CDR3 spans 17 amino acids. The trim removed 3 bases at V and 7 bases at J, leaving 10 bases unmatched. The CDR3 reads CASSWGTSGTGKNEQFF. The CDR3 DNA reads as TGCGCCAGCAGCTGGGGGACTAGCGGGACAGGGAAGAATGAGCAGTTCTTC.

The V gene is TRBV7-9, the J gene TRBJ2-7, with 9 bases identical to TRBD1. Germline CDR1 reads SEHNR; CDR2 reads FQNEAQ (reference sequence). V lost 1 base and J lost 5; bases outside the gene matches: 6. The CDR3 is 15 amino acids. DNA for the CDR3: TGTGCCAGCAGCTTAGTAGGACAGGGGAACAACGAGCAGTACTTC. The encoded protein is CASSLVGQGNNEQYF.

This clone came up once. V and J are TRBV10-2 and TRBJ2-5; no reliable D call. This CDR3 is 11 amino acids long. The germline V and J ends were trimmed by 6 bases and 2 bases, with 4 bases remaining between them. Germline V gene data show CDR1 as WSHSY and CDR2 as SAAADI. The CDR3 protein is CASSPQETQYF. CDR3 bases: TGCGCCAGCAGCCCACAAGAGACCCAGTACTTC.

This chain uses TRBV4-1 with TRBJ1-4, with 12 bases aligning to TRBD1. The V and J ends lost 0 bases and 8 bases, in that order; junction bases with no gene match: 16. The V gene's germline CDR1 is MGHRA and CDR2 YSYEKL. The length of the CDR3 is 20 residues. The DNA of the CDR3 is TGCGCCAGCAGCCAAGACTTCCGGGACAGGGGGCTTCCCCGGGAAGAAAAACTGTTTTTT. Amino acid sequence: CASSQDFRDRGLPREEKLFF.

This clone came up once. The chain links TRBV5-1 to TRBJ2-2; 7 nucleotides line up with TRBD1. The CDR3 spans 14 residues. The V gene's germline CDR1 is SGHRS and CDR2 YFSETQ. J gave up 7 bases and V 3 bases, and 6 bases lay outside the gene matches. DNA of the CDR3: TGCGCCAGCAGCTGGCAGGGGACAGACGGGGAGCTGTTTTTT. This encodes CASSWQGTDGELFF. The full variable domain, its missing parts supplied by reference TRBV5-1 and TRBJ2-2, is KAGVTQTPRYLIKTRGQQVTLSCSPISGHRSVSWYQQTPGQGLQFLFEYFSETQRNKGNFPGRFSGRQFSNSRSEMNVSTLELGDSALYLCASSWQGTDGELFFGEGSRLTVL.

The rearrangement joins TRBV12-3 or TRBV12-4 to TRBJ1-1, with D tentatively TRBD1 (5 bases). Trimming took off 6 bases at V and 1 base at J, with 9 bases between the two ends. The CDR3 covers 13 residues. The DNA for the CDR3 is TGTGCCAGCAGCCAGACAGCGAACACTGAAGCTTTCTTT. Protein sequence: CASSQTANTEAFF.

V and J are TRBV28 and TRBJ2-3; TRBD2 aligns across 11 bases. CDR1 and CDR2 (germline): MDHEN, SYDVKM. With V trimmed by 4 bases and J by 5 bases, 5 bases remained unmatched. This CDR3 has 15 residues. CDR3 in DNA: TGTGCCAGCAGTTCCCCTAGCGGGAGGCGAGATACGCAGTATTTT. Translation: CASSSPSGRRDTQYF.

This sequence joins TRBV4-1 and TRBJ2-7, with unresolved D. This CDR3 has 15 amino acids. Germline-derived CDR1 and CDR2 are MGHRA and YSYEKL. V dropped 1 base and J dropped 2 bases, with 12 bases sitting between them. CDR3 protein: CASSQAGFTTYEQYF. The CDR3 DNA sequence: TGCGCCAGCAGCCAAGCCGGGTTTACTACCTACGAGCAGTACTTC.

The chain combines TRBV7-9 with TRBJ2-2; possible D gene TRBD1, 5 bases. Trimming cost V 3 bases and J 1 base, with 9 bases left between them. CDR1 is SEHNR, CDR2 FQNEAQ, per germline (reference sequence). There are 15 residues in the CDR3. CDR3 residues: CASSLGLRNTGELFF. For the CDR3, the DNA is TGTGCCAGCAGCTTGGGGCTACGGAACACCGGGGAGCTGTTTTTT. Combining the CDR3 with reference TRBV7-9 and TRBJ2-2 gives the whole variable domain DTGVSQNPRHKITKRGQNVTFRCDPISEHNRLYWYRQTLGQGPEFLTYFQNEAQLEKSRLLSDRFSAERPKGSFSTLEIQRTEQGDSAMYLCASSLGLRNTGELFFGEGSRLTVL.

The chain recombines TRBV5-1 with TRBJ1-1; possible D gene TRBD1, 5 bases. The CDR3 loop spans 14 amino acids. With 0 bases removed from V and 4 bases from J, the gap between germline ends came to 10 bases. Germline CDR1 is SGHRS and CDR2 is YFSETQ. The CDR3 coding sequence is TGCGCCAGCAGCTTGGCAGGGTCGGCCACTGAAGCTTTCTTT. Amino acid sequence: CASSLAGSATEAFF.

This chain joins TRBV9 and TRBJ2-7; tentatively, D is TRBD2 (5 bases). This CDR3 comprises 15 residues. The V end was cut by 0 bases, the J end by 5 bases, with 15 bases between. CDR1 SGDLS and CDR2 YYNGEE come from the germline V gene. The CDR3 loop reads CASSVDGVRPNEQYF. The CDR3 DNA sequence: TGTGCCAGCAGCGTAGACGGGGTTCGACCGAACGAGCAGTACTTC.

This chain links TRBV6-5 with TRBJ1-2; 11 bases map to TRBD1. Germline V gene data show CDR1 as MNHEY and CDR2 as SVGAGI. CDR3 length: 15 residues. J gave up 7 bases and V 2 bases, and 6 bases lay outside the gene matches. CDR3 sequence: CASSYAGTGGFGYTF. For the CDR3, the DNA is TGTGCCAGCAGTTACGCCGGGACAGGGGGATTTGGCTACACCTTC.

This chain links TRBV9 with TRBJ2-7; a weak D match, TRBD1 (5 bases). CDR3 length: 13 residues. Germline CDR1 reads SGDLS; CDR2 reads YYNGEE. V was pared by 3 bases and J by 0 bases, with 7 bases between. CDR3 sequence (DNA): TGTGCCAGCAGCGCAGGGTTCTCCTACGAGCAGTACTTC. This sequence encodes CASSAGFSYEQYF.

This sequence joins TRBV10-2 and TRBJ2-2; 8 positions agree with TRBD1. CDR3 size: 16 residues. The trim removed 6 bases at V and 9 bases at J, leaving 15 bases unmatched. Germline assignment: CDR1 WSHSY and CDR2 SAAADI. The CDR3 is CASRPQGADGGRELFF. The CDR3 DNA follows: TGCGCCAGCAGACCCCAGGGGGCGGATGGCGGCCGGGAGCTGTTTTTT.